The T cell receptor (beta chain) under discussion was sequenced for a study of siplizumab effects on memory and regulatory T cells. Trimming left V 5 bases short and J 6 bases short, with 18 bases between. Germline V gene data show CDR1 as SGHRS and CDR2 as YFSETQ. The CDR3 contains 15 residues. The assay was immunoSEQ multiplex PCR, and TCRdb's table has in-frame clones only and misses some. The data contain about 82,000 clones, roughly 87% of them singletons. Sequenced material: Tregs sorted from blood. This chain joins TRBV5-1 and TRBJ2-4; possible D gene TRBD1, 6 bases. The receptor comes from a human donor in good health. Here the CDR3 reads CASSLNRDRTNIQYF. The CDR3 coding sequence is TGCGCCAGCAGTTTAAACAGGGATCGGACAAACATTCAGTACTTC.